This T cell receptor beta chain is drawn from a study of T cell responses to AZD1222 COVID-19 vaccine (dated by TCRdb to the early 2020s). Study-wide context: Because spike-specific TCR depth and breadth did not differ between the two schedules, AZD1222 recipients who got a second dose at roughly 4 weeks were pooled with those who got a second dose at roughly 12 weeks. TCR sequencing covered some 240 trial participants: roughly 200 given two doses of AZD1222 and around 26 given two doses of MenACWY control vaccine. Trial participants were enrolled by age into 18-55, 56-69 and 70-plus year subgroups, with roughly 150, 30 and 60 TCR-sequenced participants respectively. The research as a whole found: Participants were mostly white British and included more females than males, and it was suggested by the authors that clonal diversity may have been underestimated. Because no day 14 peak-response samples were available, repertoires were characterized only after the peak T cell response. The whole spike protein was spanned by vaccine-associated CD4 TCRs, and dominant responses were seen in regions 160-218 and 743-854. Conclusions about previously exposed vaccinees are limited because only six or seven AZD1222 recipients were SARS-CoV-2 seropositive at baseline. Nearly half of unique spike-specific TCRs reportedly recognized epitopes outside regions mutated in the B.1.351 and B.1.1.7 variants. The 56-69-year group was small, and its depth increase did not reach significance, likely because of low power. After two AZD1222 doses, spike-specific TCR breadth and depth were significantly higher than at day 0 and than in MenACWY recipients.

The sample's time point label, decoded: baseline before first vaccination. Vaccinee samples were obtained from the UK trials COV001 and COV002, which included a single-blind randomized controlled phase 2/3 trial of AZD1222 (ChAdOx1 nCoV-19) in healthy adults. For TCRbeta chain sequencing, PBMC samples from trial participants were taken at day 0 and at day 28 after the second dose. V and J are trimmed by 8 bases and 5 bases, and the gene matches miss 11 bases of the junction. From the cysteine up to the phenylalanine, the CDR3 has a length of 14 residues. The read is trimmed to its CDR3 DNA, 42 bases read in frame from base 1. As encoded in the germline V gene, CDR1 is MDHEN while CDR2 is SYDVKM. Only a few counts were recorded for this clone. Which antigen it targets is not known. One base away there is no much larger clone; base qualities are not given. The CDR3 regions of human TCRbeta chains were analyzed by immunosequencing. In the paper's pipeline: TCRs in the repertoires were matched against a reference library of SARS-CoV-2-specific TCRs that had been generated with the MIRA antigen-specificity platform. Breadth was defined as the fraction of unique TCRs that were SARS-CoV-2-associated. Depth was defined as the fraction of total T cells that were SARS-CoV-2-associated. Using the MIRA data, every spike-specific TCR was mapped to the spike region that the TCR reacted to and assigned to either a CD4 or a CD8 class. Log10-transformed breadth and depth values were compared by one-way ANOVA with Sidak's multiple comparisons tests. Held by TCRdb, this immuneACCESS table contains in-frame sequences only and omits some clones. Under half of the omission traces to an unresolved V gene where checked; the cause of the rest is unknown. Clone size and the V and J calls come from that table; the DNA yielded D and trimming. For this sample there are 56,000 or so clones; over 75% appear just once. The ten largest account for about 16% of the sample.

The V and J genes are TRBV28 and TRBJ1-1; 7 of the junction bases match TRBD1. The material sequenced was peripheral blood, taken on day 0 of AZD1222 vaccination. This TCR was recovered from an adult in good health. The bases read TGTGCCAGCCATGTACAGGGGATATCAACTGAAGCTTTCTTT. Translated, this gives CASHVQGISTEAFF.